Listed below are T cell receptor beta chains from one sample, sequenced in a study of T-cell reconstitution after alpha-beta-depleted transplantation in children. A single record per CDR3 protein comes from TCRdb applying MiXCR to the PCR reads. The sample carries some 530,000 distinct CDR3 sequences, roughly an eighth recorded once. This specimen was PBMCs from the stem cell graft donor, taken from the stem cell graft. All receptors come from a human donor who donated a stem cell graft to a child with combined immunodeficiency. Both conserved end residues are part of each CDR3. A D gene is named only where the DNA matches it firmly. A clone size is listed for some rows: how often the clone was seen (once, few, many), or a class if it is expanded.

TRBJ2-3,TRBV4-1,-,-,CASSHQAPGEDTQYF,TGCGCCAGCAGCCACCAAGCCCCAGGGGAAGATACGCAGTATTTT
TRBJ2-7,TRBV9,TRBD1,few,CASSVTWGRDRDHEQYF,TGTGCCAGCAGCGTAACGTGGGGCCGGGACAGGGACCACGAGCAGTACTTC
TRBJ2-3,TRBV20-1,-,few,CSARSGFTDTQYF,TGCAGTGCTAGATCAGGGTTCACAGATACGCAGTATTTT
TRBJ1-3,TRBV5-1,-,many,CASSLTGTGNTIYF,TGCGCCAGCAGCTTGACAGGGACTGGAAACACCATATATTTT
TRBJ2-7,TRBV11-2,-,few,CASSPRSGLTYEQYF,TGTGCCAGCAGCCCCCGAAGCGGGTTAACCTACGAGCAGTACTTC
TRBJ1-2,TRBV14,-,few,CASSQVGARNRYTF,TGTGCCAGCAGCCAAGTTGGGGCCAGGAACCGCTACACCTTC
TRBJ2-1,TRBV6-4,-,-,CASSDSEGPYNEQFF,TGTGCCAGCAGTGACTCAGAGGGGCCCTACAATGAGCAGTTCTTC
TRBJ2-3,TRBV7-2,-,-,CASSPRSTGAGTDTQYF,TGTGCCAGCAGCCCGAGAAGCACAGGGGCGGGAACAGATACGCAGTATTTT
TRBJ2-5,TRBV28,-,-,CASKPGAGETQYF,TGTGCCAGCAAACCTGGAGCGGGAGAGACCCAGTACTTC
TRBJ2-7,TRBV4-3,-,-,CASSQDLTGQPGDEQYF,TGCGCCAGCAGCCAAGATTTAACCGGACAGCCCGGGGACGAGCAGTACTTC
TRBJ2-7,TRBV12-3/TRBV12-4,-,many,CASKVDGDGEQYF,TGTGCCAGCAAAGTCGACGGGGATGGCGAGCAGTACTTC
TRBJ2-3,TRBV4-2,TRBD2,many,CASSPPGSQRGDTQYF,TGTGCCAGCAGCCCCCCCGGGTCTCAGCGGGGGGATACGCAGTATTTT
TRBJ1-3,TRBV5-5,-,many,CASSLNRDSGNTIYF,TGTGCCAGCAGCCTGAACAGGGACTCTGGAAACACCATATATTTT
TRBJ2-5,TRBV28,-,-,CASSLVGGPAETQYF,TGTGCCAGCAGTTTGGTGGGGGGGCCCGCGGAGACCCAGTACTTC
TRBJ2-1,TRBV10-3,TRBD2,few,CAISGGLAPEQFF,TGTGCCATCAGCGGAGGACTAGCGCCCGAGCAGTTCTTC
TRBJ2-3,TRBV5-1,TRBD2,-,CASSLASSGGGPDTQYF,TGCGCCAGCAGCTTGGCCAGCTCCGGGGGGGGACCAGATACGCAGTATTTT
TRBJ2-5,TRBV15,TRBD2,-,CATRLRGGLETQYF,TGTGCCACCAGACTGCGGGGGGGCCTTGAGACCCAGTACTTC
TRBJ2-7,TRBV9,-,many,CASSVRTLSEQYF,TGTGCCAGCAGCGTAAGGACTCTTAGCGAGCAGTACTTC
TRBJ2-7,TRBV9,-,-,CASSGSGVEQYF,TGTGCCAGCAGCGGGTCAGGGGTGGAGCAGTACTTC
TRBJ1-1,TRBV6-6,-,many,CASSYGVGRAFF,TGTGCCAGCAGTTACGGGGTCGGGAGGGCTTTCTTT
TRBJ2-3,TRBV6-5,-,-,CASSYHSGASPIDNTQYF,TGTGCCAGCAGTTACCACTCGGGAGCATCCCCCATTGATAATACGCAGTATTTT
TRBJ2-7,TRBV12-3/TRBV12-4,-,many,CASSPTYEQYF,TGTGCCAGCAGTCCTACCTACGAGCAGTACTTC
TRBJ1-5,TRBV24-1,-,few,CATSPGGENQPQHF,TGTGCCACCAGTCCCGGGGGTGAAAATCAGCCCCAGCATTTT
TRBJ2-1,TRBV28,-,few,CASSRPAYNEQFF,TGTGCCAGCAGTCGCCCAGCTTACAATGAGCAGTTCTTC
TRBJ2-3,TRBV5-1,TRBD2,-,CASSLGREGSDTQYF,TGCGCCAGCAGCCTCGGTCGGGAGGGATCAGATACGCAGTATTTT
TRBJ2-2,TRBV12-3/TRBV12-4,TRBD2,-,CASNREGRKQYTGELFF,TGTGCCAGCAACCGGGAGGGAAGAAAGCAGTACACCGGGGAGCTGTTTTTT
TRBJ2-1,TRBV2,-,-,CASSDRRLGGAPRNEQFF,TGTGCCAGCTCCGACAGGCGTTTGGGCGGGGCCCCCCGGAATGAGCAGTTCTTC
TRBJ2-3,TRBV6-5,TRBD1,many,CASSYFRDRGTDTQYF,TGTGCCAGCAGTTACTTCCGGGACAGGGGTACAGATACGCAGTATTTT
TRBJ2-1,TRBV5-1,-,few,CASSFGGLAYNEQFF,TGCGCCAGCAGCTTCGGGGGGCTCGCCTACAATGAGCAGTTCTTC
TRBJ2-1,TRBV9,-,few,CASSVASRVRNEQFF,TGTGCCAGCAGCGTTGCCTCCCGGGTTAGGAATGAGCAGTTCTTC
TRBJ2-2,TRBV27,TRBD2,-,CASSSRRRGLAGVNGNTGELFF,TGTGCCAGCAGTTCCCGGCGACGGGGACTAGCGGGAGTTAATGGGAACACCGGGGAGCTGTTTTTT
TRBJ2-2,TRBV12-3/TRBV12-4,-,many,CASSFDRSTGELFF,TGTGCCAGCAGTTTTGACAGGTCCACCGGGGAGCTGTTTTTT
TRBJ2-7,TRBV7-2,-,-,CASREGELPTYEQYF,TGTGCCAGCAGGGAGGGGGAACTCCCAACCTACGAGCAGTACTTC
TRBJ2-4,TRBV20-1,TRBD2,-,CSARDGLEPSGLQYF,TGCAGTGCTAGAGATGGGTTAGAGCCTAGCGGGCTCCAGTACTTC
TRBJ2-2,TRBV3-1,-,few,CASSQDPWTGAHTGELFF,TGTGCCAGCAGCCAAGATCCTTGGACGGGGGCTCACACCGGGGAGCTGTTTTTT
TRBJ2-7,TRBV2,-,many,CASSERGRNYEQYF,TGTGCCAGCAGTGAAAGGGGTAGGAACTACGAGCAGTACTTC
TRBJ1-1,TRBV27,-,many,CASSPPSGVAFF,TGTGCCAGCAGTCCACCTTCGGGGGTCGCTTTCTTT
TRBJ1-3,TRBV12-3/TRBV12-4,-,many,CASSSAGSSGNTIYF,TGTGCCAGCAGTTCGGCGGGGAGCTCTGGAAACACCATATATTTT
TRBJ1-6,TRBV6-5,TRBD1,many,CASSYSPGGENSPLHF,TGTGCCAGCAGTTACTCGCCAGGGGGCGAAAATTCACCCCTCCACTTT
TRBJ2-2,TRBV7-9,-,few,CAGGVVGYPGELFF,TGTGCAGGAGGCGTTGTGGGGTATCCCGGGGAGCTGTTTTTT
TRBJ1-5,TRBV30,TRBD1,-,CAWSRETGGHQPQHF,TGTGCCTGGAGTCGAGAGACAGGGGGCCATCAGCCCCAGCATTTT
TRBJ2-3,TRBV6-5,-,-,CASSYSGSGGSTDTQYF,TGTGCCAGCAGTTACTCGGGGTCGGGGGGCAGCACAGATACGCAGTATTTT
TRBJ2-3,TRBV20-1,TRBD1,-,CSAPDRGRTDTQYF,TGCAGTGCTCCGGACAGGGGGCGCACAGATACGCAGTATTTT
TRBJ2-1,TRBV27,-,few,CASSSTNKGVSEQFF,TGTGCCAGCAGTTCAACGAACAAAGGGGTCTCTGAGCAGTTCTTC
TRBJ1-2,TRBV18,TRBD1,-,CASSPGQGAADGYTF,TGTGCCAGCTCACCGGGACAGGGGGCGGCGGATGGCTACACCTTC
TRBJ2-1,TRBV10-3,-,many,CAIRGYGNEQFF,TGTGCCATCAGGGGGTATGGCAATGAGCAGTTCTTC
TRBJ2-4,TRBV7-2,TRBD2,-,CASSPGTSSAIQYF,TGTGCCAGCAGCCCCGGGACTAGTAGCGCCATTCAGTACTTC
TRBJ1-4,TRBV5-1,TRBD1,-,CASSLGQGAANEKLFF,TGCGCCAGCAGCTTGGGGCAGGGGGCAGCTAATGAAAAACTGTTTTTT
TRBJ2-1,TRBV18,-,few,CASSRGLTEDEQFF,TGTGCCAGCTCACGCGGCCTGACGGAGGATGAGCAGTTCTTC
TRBJ1-6,TRBV6-2/TRBV6-3,-,few,CASREDAASNSPLHF,TGTGCCAGCAGAGAGGACGCGGCCAGTAATTCACCCCTCCACTTT
TRBJ2-3,TRBV6-5,-,few,CASSLTRGFTDTQYF,TGTGCCAGCAGTTTGACACGGGGGTTCACGGATACGCAGTATTTT
TRBJ1-4,TRBV20-1,-,many,CSAYPRATNEKLFF,TGCAGTGCTTACCCACGGGCAACTAATGAAAAACTGTTTTTT
TRBJ2-1,TRBV7-2,-,few,CASSSADEQFF,TGTGCCAGCAGCTCGGCGGATGAGCAGTTCTTC
TRBJ2-1,TRBV7-9,-,few,CASSPQRTFGYNEQFF,TGTGCCAGCAGCCCCCAAAGGACCTTTGGCTACAATGAGCAGTTCTTC
TRBJ2-5,TRBV30,-,-,CAWSARVGGETQYF,TGTGCCTGGAGTGCCAGGGTTGGCGGGGAGACCCAGTACTTC